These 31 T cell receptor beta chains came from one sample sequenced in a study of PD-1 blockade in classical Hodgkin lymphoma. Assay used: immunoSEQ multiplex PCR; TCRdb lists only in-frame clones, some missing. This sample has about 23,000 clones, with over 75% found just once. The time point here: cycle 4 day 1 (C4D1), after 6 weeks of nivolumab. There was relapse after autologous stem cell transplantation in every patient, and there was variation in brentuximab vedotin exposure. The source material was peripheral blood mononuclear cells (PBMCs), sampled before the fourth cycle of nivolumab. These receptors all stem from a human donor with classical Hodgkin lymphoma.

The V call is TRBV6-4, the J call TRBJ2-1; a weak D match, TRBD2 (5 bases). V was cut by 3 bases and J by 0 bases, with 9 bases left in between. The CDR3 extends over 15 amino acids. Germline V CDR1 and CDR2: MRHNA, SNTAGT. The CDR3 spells CASSESGSSYNEQFF. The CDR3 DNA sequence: TGTGCCAGCAGTGAGAGCGGTAGCTCCTACAATGAGCAGTTCTTC.

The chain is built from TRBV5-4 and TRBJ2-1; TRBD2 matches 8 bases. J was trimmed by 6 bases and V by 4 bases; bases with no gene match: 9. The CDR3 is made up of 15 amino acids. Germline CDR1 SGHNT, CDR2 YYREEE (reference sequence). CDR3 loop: CASSPRLSGINEQFF. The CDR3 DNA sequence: TGTGCCAGCAGCCCCCGACTTAGCGGGATCAATGAGCAGTTCTTC.

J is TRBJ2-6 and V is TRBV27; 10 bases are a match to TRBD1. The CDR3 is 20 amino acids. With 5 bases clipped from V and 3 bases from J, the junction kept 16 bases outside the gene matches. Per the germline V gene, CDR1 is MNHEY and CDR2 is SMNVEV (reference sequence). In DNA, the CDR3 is TGTGCCAGCAGTCCCCCCCGACAGGGGGCGCCTTTGGGTGGGGCCAACGTCCTGACTTTC. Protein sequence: CASSPPRQGAPLGGANVLTF. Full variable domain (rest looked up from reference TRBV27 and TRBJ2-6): EAQVTQNPRYLITVTGKKLTVTCSQNMNHEYMSWYRQDPGLGLRQIYYSMNVEVTDKGDVPEGYKVSRKEKRNFPLILESPSPNQTSLYFCASSPPRQGAPLGGANVLTFGAGSRLTVL.

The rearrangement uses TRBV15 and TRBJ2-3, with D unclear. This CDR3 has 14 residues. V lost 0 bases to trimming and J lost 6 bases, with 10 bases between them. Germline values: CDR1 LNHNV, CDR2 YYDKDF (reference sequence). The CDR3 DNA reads TGTGCCACCAGCAGAGATGCGGAAATGGATACGCAGTATTTT. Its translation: CATSRDAEMDTQYF.

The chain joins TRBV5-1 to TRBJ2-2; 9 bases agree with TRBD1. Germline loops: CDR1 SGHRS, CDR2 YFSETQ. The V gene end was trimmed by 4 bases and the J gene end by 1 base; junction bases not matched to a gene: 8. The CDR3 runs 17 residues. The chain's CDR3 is CASSRPPGQGNTGELFF. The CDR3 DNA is TGCGCCAGCAGCCGCCCCCCGGGACAGGGGAACACCGGGGAGCTGTTTTTT.

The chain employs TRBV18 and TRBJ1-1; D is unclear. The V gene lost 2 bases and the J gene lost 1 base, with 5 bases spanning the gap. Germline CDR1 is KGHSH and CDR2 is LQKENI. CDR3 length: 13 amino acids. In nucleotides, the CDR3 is TGTGCCAGCTCACCAAACAAGAACACTGAAGCTTTCTTT. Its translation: CASSPNKNTEAFF.

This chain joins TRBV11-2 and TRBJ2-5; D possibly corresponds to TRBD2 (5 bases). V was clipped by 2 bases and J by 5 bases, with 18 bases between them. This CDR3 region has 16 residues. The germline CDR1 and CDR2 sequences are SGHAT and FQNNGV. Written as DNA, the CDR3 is TGTGCCAGCAGCTTAAGGTTTATGGCGGAGGAGGAGACCCAGTACTTC. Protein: CASSLRFMAEEETQYF.

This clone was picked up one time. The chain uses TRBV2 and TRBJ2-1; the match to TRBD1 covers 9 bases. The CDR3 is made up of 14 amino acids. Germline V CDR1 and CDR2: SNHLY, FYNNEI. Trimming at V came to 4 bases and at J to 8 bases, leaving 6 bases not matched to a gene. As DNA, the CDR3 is TGTGCCAGCAGTGTGGGACAGGGTGGGGATGAGCAGTTCTTC. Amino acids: CASSVGQGGDEQFF.

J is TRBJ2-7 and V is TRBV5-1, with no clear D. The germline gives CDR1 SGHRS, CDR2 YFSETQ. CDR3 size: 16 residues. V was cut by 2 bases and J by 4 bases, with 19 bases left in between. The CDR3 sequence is CASSLAHRTESYEQYF. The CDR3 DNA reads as TGCGCCAGCAGCTTAGCCCACCGGACGGAATCGTACGAGCAGTACTTC.

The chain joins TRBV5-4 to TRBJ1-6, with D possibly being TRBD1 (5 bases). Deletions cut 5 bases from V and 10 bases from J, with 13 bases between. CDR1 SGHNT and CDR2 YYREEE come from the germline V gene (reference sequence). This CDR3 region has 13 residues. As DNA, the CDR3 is TGTGCCAGCAGTCCCGACAGAACCTCACCCCTCCACTTT. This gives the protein CASSPDRTSPLHF.

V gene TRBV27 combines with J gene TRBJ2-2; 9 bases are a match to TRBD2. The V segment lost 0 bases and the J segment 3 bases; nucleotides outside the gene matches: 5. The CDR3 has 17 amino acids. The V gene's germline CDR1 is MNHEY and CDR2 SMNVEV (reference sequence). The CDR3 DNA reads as TGTGCCAGCAGTTTATCGGGCGGGAGGGTCTACACCGGGGAGCTGTTTTTT. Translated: CASSLSGGRVYTGELFF.

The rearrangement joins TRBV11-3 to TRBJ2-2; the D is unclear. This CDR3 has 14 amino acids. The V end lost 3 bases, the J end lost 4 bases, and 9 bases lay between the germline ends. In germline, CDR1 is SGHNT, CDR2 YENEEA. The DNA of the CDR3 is TGTGCCAGCAGCTTCGTAACAGCCACCGGGGAGCTGTTTTTT. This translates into CASSFVTATGELFF. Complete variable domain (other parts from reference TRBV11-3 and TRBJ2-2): EAGVVQSPRYKIIEKKQPVAFWCNPISGHNTLYWYLQNLGQGPELLIRYENEEAVDDSQLPKDRFSAERLKGVDSTLKIQPAELGDSAVYLCASSFVTATGELFFGEGSRLTVL.

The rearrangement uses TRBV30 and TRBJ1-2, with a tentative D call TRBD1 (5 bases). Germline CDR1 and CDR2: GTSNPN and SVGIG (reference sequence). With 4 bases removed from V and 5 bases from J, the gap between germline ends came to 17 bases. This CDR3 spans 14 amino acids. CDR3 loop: CAWTPRVRFYGYTF. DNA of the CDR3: TGTGCCTGGACTCCCAGGGTGAGGTTTTATGGCTACACCTTC.

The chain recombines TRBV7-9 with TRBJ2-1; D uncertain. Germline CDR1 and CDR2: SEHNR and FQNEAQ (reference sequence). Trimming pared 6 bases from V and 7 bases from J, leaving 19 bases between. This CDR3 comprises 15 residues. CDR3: CASSHRPPTWNEQFF. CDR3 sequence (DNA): TGTGCCAGCAGTCATCGGCCCCCTACGTGGAATGAGCAGTTCTTC. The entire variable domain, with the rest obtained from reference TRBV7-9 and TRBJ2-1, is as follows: DTGVSQNPRHKITKRGQNVTFRCDPISEHNRLYWYRQTLGQGPEFLTYFQNEAQLEKSRLLSDRFSAERPKGSFSTLEIQRTEQGDSAMYLCASSHRPPTWNEQFFGPGTRLTVL.

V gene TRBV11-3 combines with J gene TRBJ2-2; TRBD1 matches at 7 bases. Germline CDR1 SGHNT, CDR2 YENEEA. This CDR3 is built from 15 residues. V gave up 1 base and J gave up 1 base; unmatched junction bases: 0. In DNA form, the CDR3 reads TGTGCCAGCAGCTTAGGACAGGGGAACACCGGGGAGCTGTTTTTT. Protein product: CASSLGQGNTGELFF.

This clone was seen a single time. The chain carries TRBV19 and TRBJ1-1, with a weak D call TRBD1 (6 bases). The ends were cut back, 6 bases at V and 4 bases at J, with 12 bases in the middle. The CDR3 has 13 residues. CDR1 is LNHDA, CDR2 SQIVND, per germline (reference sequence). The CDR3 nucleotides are TGTGCCAGTAGCACAGGGAGGGGCACTGAAGCTTTCTTT. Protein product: CASSTGRGTEAFF.

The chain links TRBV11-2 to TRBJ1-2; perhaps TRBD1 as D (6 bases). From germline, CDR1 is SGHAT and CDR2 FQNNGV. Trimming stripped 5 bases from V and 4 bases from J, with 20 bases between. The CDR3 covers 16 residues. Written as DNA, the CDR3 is TGTGCCAGCAGCGGGGGGGACATACCTTTTGCCTATGGCTACACCTTC. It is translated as CASSGGDIPFAYGYTF.

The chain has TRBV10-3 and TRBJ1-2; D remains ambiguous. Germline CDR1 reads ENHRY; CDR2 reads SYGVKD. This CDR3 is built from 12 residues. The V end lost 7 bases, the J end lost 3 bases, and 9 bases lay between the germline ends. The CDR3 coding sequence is TGTGCCATCAAGCCAGATCACTATGGCTACACCTTC. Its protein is CAIKPDHYGYTF.

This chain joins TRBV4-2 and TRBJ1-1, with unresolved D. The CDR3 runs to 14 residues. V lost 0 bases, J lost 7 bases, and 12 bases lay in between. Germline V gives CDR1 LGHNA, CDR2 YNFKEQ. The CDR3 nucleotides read TGTGCCAGCAGCCAAGAGGGGTCCGAAGGTGAAGCTTTCTTT. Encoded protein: CASSQEGSEGEAFF.

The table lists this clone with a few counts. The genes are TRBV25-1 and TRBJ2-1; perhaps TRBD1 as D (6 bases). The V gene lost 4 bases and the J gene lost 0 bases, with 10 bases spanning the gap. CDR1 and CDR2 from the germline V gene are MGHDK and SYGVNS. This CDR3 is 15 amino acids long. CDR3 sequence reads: CASSGTVYSYNEQFF. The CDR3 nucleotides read TGTGCCAGCAGTGGGACAGTTTACTCCTACAATGAGCAGTTCTTC.

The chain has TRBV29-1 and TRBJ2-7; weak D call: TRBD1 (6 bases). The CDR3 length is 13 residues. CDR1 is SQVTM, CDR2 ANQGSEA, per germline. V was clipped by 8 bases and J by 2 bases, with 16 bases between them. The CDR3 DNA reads TGCAGCCCTGGGGGCAGGGCTGCCTACGAGCAGTACTTC. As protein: CSPGGRAAYEQYF.

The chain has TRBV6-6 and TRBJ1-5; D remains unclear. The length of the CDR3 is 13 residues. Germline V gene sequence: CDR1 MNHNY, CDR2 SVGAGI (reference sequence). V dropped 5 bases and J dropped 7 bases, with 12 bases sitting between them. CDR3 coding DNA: TGTGCCAGCAGTAACCGGGTTTCCCAGCCCCAGCATTTT. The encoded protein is CASSNRVSQPQHF.

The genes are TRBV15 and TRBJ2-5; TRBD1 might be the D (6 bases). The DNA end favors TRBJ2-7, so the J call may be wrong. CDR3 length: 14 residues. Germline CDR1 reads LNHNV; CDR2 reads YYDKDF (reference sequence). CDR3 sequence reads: CATSNEGDNYEQYF. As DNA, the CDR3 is TGTGCCACCAGCAATGAAGGGGACAACTACGAGCAGTACTTC.

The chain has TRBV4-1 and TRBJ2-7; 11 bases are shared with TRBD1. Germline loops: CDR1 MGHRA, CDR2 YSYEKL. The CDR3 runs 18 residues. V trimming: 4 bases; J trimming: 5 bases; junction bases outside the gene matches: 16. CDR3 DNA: TGCGCCAGCAGCCTTAGGGGGGATTTCGGACAGGGGGCTAACGAGCAGTACTTC. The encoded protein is CASSLRGDFGQGANEQYF.

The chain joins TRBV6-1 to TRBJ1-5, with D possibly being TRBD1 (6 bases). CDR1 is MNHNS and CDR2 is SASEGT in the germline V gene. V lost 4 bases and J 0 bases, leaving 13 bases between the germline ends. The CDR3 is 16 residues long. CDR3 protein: CASSALTGYSNQPQHF. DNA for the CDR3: TGTGCCAGCAGTGCCTTAACAGGGTATAGCAATCAGCCCCAGCATTTT.

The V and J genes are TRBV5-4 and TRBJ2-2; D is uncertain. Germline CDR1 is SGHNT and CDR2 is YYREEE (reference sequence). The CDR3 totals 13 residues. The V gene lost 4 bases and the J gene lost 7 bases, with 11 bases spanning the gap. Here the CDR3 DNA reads TGTGCCAGCAGCCCCCCAAGTAGCGGGGAGCTGTTTTTT. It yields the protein CASSPPSSGELFF.

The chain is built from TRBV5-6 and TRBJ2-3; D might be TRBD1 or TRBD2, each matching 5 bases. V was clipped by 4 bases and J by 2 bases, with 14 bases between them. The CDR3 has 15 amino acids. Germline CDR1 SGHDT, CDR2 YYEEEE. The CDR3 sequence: CASSPTWGTTDTQYF. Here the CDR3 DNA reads TGTGCCAGCAGCCCAACTTGGGGGACCACAGATACGCAGTATTTT.

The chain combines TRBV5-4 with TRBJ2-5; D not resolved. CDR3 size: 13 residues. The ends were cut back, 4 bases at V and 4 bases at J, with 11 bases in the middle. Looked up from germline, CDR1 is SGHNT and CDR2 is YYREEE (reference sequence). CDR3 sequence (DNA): TGTGCCAGCAGCCATGGGCCCCGAGAGACCCAGTACTTC. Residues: CASSHGPRETQYF.

CDR3 loop: CASSYSTGELFF. The DNA for the CDR3 is TGTGCCAGCAGTTACTCCACCGGGGAGCTGTTTTTT. The V gene is TRBV6-5, the J gene TRBJ2-2; D gene ambiguous. V was clipped by 0 bases and J by 4 bases, with 0 bases between them. Germline V gene lookup returns CDR1 MNHEY and CDR2 SVGAGI. This CDR3 has 12 amino acids.

The CDR3 DNA reads as TGTGCCATCAGTCCGGGCGGGAGCTCCTACGAGCAGTACTTC. Amino acid sequence: CAISPGGSSYEQYF. V usage is TRBV10-3 and J usage is TRBJ2-7; 7 bases fit TRBD2. V shed 5 bases and J 0 bases; nucleotides not matched to a gene: 4. The length of the CDR3 is 14 residues. Per the germline V gene, CDR1 is ENHRY and CDR2 is SYGVKD.

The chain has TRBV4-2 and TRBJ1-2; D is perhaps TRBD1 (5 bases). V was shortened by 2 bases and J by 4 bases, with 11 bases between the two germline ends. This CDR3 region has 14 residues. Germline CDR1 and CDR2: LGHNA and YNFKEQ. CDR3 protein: CASSQRDGLYGYTF. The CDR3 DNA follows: TGTGCCAGCAGCCAACGGGACGGACTCTATGGCTACACCTTC.